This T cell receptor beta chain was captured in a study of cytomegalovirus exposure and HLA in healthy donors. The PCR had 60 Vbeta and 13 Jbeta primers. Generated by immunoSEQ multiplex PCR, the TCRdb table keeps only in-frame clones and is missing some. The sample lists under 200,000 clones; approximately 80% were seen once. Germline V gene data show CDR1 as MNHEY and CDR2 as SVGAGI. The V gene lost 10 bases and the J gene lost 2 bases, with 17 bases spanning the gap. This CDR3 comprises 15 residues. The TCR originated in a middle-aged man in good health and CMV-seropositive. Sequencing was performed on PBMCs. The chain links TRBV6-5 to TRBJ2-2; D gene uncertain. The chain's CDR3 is CATHSRSTNTGELFF. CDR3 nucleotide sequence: TGTGCCACCCACAGCCGCTCCACTAACACCGGGGAGCTGTTTTTT.